These 13 T cell receptor beta chains originate from one sample sequenced in a study of blood T cell repertoires in COVID-19. The repertoire was sequenced with immunoSEQ multiplex PCR; TCRdb's copy has only in-frame clones and lacks some. The sample yields 300,000 or so clones, 80% to 95% seen once. Input material: peripheral blood. The receptors here all came from a woman in her 30s with COVID-19, enrolled during active disease.

The V call is TRBV19, the J call TRBJ1-1; a possible D gene is TRBD1 (5 bases). V lost 3 bases and J 3 bases, leaving 8 bases between the germline ends. The CDR3 loop spans 13 amino acids. CDR1 and CDR2 (germline): LNHDA, SQIVND (reference sequence). The CDR3 DNA sequence: TGTGCCAGTAGTATGGCCAGGGACACTGAAGCTTTCTTT. The encoded protein is CASSMARDTEAFF.

The rearrangement uses TRBV29-1 and TRBJ2-7; the match to TRBD1 covers 11 bases. There are 13 residues in the CDR3. Looked up from germline, CDR1 is SQVTM and CDR2 is ANQGSEA. V was pared by 3 bases and J by 6 bases, with 4 bases of the junction left unmatched. DNA of the CDR3: TGCAGCGTTGATCCCGGGACAGGGGGCGAGCAGTACTTC. Its protein product is CSVDPGTGGEQYF.

The genes are TRBV4-1 and TRBJ1-5, with D possibly matching TRBD1 (5 bases). This CDR3 contains 16 residues. V dropped 1 base and J dropped 1 base, with 11 bases sitting between them. Germline V gene sequence: CDR1 MGHRA, CDR2 YSYEKL. The CDR3 spells CASSQVVQGSNQPQHF. CDR3 coding DNA: TGCGCCAGCAGCCAAGTAGTGCAGGGCAGCAATCAGCCCCAGCATTTT.

CDR3 nucleotide sequence: TGTGCCAGTCTGGCGGCAGGGGGTTCCTACAATGAGCAGTTCTTC. It encodes CASLAAGGSYNEQFF. The chain employs TRBV28 and TRBJ2-1; 7 bases match TRBD1. V trimming: 9 bases; J trimming: 1 base; junction bases outside the gene matches: 9. Germline CDR1 is MDHEN and CDR2 is SYDVKM. The CDR3 runs to 15 residues.

This clone was recorded a few times. V and J are TRBV28 and TRBJ1-5; TRBD1 matches 9 bases. The CDR3 is 14 residues long. The ends lost 7 bases at V and 6 bases at J; junction bases unmatched: 7. CDR1 is MDHEN and CDR2 is SYDVKM in the germline V gene. CDR3 nucleotide sequence: TGTGCCAGCATTAGGACAGGGGTTGGTCAGCCCCAGCATTTT. It codes for CASIRTGVGQPQHF.

This clone was seen only once. J is TRBJ1-1 and V is TRBV10-3; the match to TRBD1 covers 7 bases. CDR1 ENHRY and CDR2 SYGVKD come from the germline V gene. The V and J ends lost 4 bases and 2 bases, in that order; junction bases with no gene match: 1. The CDR3 is 13 amino acids. Written as DNA, the CDR3 is TGTGCCATCAGTGCAGGGGGAAACACTGAAGCTTTCTTT. Translating gives CAISAGGNTEAFF.

The chain uses TRBV12-3 or TRBV12-4 and TRBJ2-7; D gene ambiguous. There are 13 residues in the CDR3. The V end was cut by 6 bases, the J end by 5 bases, with 14 bases between. The CDR3 coding sequence is TGTGCCAGCAGCCCCGCCGCGACACACGAGCAGTACTTC. This sequence encodes CASSPAATHEQYF.

This clone was recorded once. V and J are TRBV24-1 and TRBJ2-1, with 7 bases that match TRBD2. This CDR3 is 11 amino acids long. Germline CDR1 and CDR2: KGHDR and SFDVKD. The V gene end was trimmed by 11 bases and the J gene end by 4 bases; junction bases not matched to a gene: 1. The CDR3 DNA follows: TGTGCCATCGGGAGGTACAATGAGCAGTTCTTC. Amino acid sequence: CAIGRYNEQFF.

This rearrangement joins TRBV12-3 or TRBV12-4 to TRBJ1-2; 7 bases align to TRBD1. CDR3 length equals 13 residues. Trimming at V came to 5 bases and at J to 2 bases, leaving 2 bases not matched to a gene. For the CDR3, the DNA is TGTGCCAGCAGTACGGACAGGAACTATGGCTACACCTTC. It encodes CASSTDRNYGYTF.

The chain recombines TRBV5-8 with TRBJ1-3; 8 bases are shared with TRBD1. The CDR3 is 16 residues long. Germline CDR1 is SGHTS and CDR2 is YDEGEE. Trimming at V came to 1 base and at J to 0 bases, leaving 3 bases not matched to a gene. The CDR3 is CASSLNRGISGNTIYF. Written as DNA, the CDR3 is TGTGCCAGCAGCTTGAACAGGGGGATCTCTGGAAACACCATATATTTT.

This clone was counted a few times. The chain couples TRBV25-1 to TRBJ2-1; the match to TRBD2 covers 8 bases. This CDR3 comprises 16 residues. Germline V gene lookup returns CDR1 MGHDK and CDR2 SYGVNS. V lost 6 bases to trimming and J lost 0 bases; unmatched junction nucleotides: 7. This CDR3 reads CASSGSGTRSYNEQFF. CDR3 nucleotide sequence: TGTGCCAGCAGCGGTAGCGGGACACGCTCCTACAATGAGCAGTTCTTC.

The chain combines TRBV7-2 with TRBJ2-3, with D perhaps matching TRBD2 (7 bases). Trimming took off 4 bases at V and 2 bases at J, with 16 bases between the two ends. Germline V gene sequence: CDR1 SGHTA, CDR2 FQGNSA. The CDR3 has 16 residues. CDR3 nucleotide sequence: TGTGCCAGCAGCTCCCTGGGGGGGCCGAACACAGATACGCAGTATTTT. Translating it yields CASSSLGGPNTDTQYF.

The V and J genes are TRBV7-8 and TRBJ1-1; D gene uncertain. Trimming took 1 base from V and 7 from J, leaving 7 bases between them. Germline V CDR1 and CDR2: SGHVS, FQNEAQ. There are 12 residues in the CDR3. The CDR3 DNA sequence: TGTGCCAGCAGCTTAGTACGGGTTGAAGCTTTCTTT. It specifies CASSLVRVEAFF.